The 9 T cell receptor beta chains in this list originate from one sample, sequenced in a study of CD8 T cells in ankylosing spondylitis. Each CDR3 protein gets one entry after TCRdb re-called the 5' RACE reads with MiXCR. The profile shows fewer than 250,000 distinct CDR3 sequences, about 10% of them singletons. Sample: blood, either unsorted or a sorted T cell fraction (not recorded which). These receptors were taken from a male donor with ankylosing spondylitis or in good health (not recorded which).

This clonotype was found many times. J is TRBJ2-3 and V is TRBV25-1; D may match TRBD1 or TRBD2 (5 bases each). Germline CDR1 reads MGHDK; CDR2 reads SYGVNS. This CDR3 spans 16 amino acids. V shed 6 bases and J shed 5 bases, with 21 bases lying between them. CDR3 DNA sequence: TGTGCCAGCAGAGCTCCGGGACCCCTGCTAGGAGATACGCAGTATTTT. Translated: CASRAPGPLLGDTQYF.

In its sample, this clonotype was seen many times. The chain couples TRBV12-3 or TRBV12-4 to TRBJ1-2; TRBD1 matches at 7 bases. This CDR3 region has 15 residues. V lost 4 bases and J lost 4; bases outside the gene matches: 9. For the CDR3, the DNA is TGTGCCAGCAGTTCGACCAGGGGGTCTGGCTATGGCTACACCTTC. Its translation: CASSSTRGSGYGYTF.

This clonotype came up many times. The chain combines TRBV4-1 with TRBJ2-2; D gene ambiguous. Between the trimmed V and J ends, which lost 0 bases and 2 bases, there was a span of 13 bases. CDR1 and CDR2 from the germline V gene are MGHRA and YSYEKL. The CDR3 covers 17 residues. In DNA, the CDR3 is TGCGCCAGCAGCCAAGATTGGCAGTTGCCCAACACCGGGGAGCTGTTTTTT. Its translation: CASSQDWQLPNTGELFF.

This clonotype was recorded at least ten times. V gene TRBV7-2 combines with J gene TRBJ2-7, with D maybe TRBD2 (6 bases). The length of the CDR3 is 14 residues. The germline CDR1 and CDR2 sequences are SGHTA and FQGNSA. The V gene lost 4 bases and the J gene lost 4 bases, with 14 bases spanning the gap. CDR3 nucleotide sequence: TGTGCCAGCAGCTATGGAGGGCCGGGGTACGAGCAGTACTTC. Amino acid sequence: CASSYGGPGYEQYF.

In this sample, this clonotype turned up many times. This chain connects TRBV20-1 to TRBJ2-7, with TRBD2 matching 11 bases. CDR3 length: 14 residues. The J segment lost 2 bases and the V segment lost 0 bases, leaving 0 bases of the junction unmatched. Germline CDR1 DFQATT, CDR2 SNEGSKA (reference sequence). CDR3 region: CSARDSGGAYEQYF. For the CDR3, the DNA is TGCAGTGCTAGAGATAGCGGGGGGGCCTACGAGCAGTACTTC.

This clonotype was recorded at least ten times. The chain combines TRBV20-1 with TRBJ2-7, with 9 bases that match TRBD1. The trim removed 5 bases at V and 3 bases at J, leaving 2 bases unmatched. The germline gives CDR1 DFQATT, CDR2 SNEGSKA (reference sequence). The CDR3 runs to 12 residues. The CDR3 here is CSAGTGFYEQYF. The CDR3 nucleotides read TGCAGTGCTGGGACAGGGTTCTACGAGCAGTACTTC.

This clonotype was recorded many times. In nucleotides, the CDR3 is TGTGCCAGCAGCTTAGCAGGAGGGGGCGTCATCTATGGCTACACCTTC. This codes for CASSLAGGGVIYGYTF. This chain joins TRBV11-2 and TRBJ1-2, with TRBD1 matching over 7 bases. Germline trimming cut 1 base from V and 4 bases from J; bases unmatched to any gene: 9. This CDR3 comprises 16 residues. Germline V gene data show CDR1 as SGHAT and CDR2 as FQNNGV.

Comments on this clonotype: This may come from a read error, since a much larger clone is one base off. The V call is TRBV7-9, the J call TRBJ1-1; TRBD1 agrees at 7 bases. Germline V lookup: CDR1 SEHNR, CDR2 FQNEAQ (reference sequence). The V and J ends lost 3 bases and 4 bases, in that order; junction bases with no gene match: 2. This CDR3 comprises 13 residues. The CDR3 here is CASSFRQGTEAFF. In DNA form, the CDR3 reads TGTGCCAGCAGCTTCAGACAGGGCACTGAAGCTTTCTTT.

In this sample, this clonotype turned up a few times. The chain combines TRBV11-2 with TRBJ2-1; tentative D call: TRBD2 (7 bases). The CDR3 runs 14 residues. The ends were cut back, 5 bases at V and 7 bases at J, with 15 bases in the middle. The germline CDR1 and CDR2 sequences are SGHAT and FQNNGV. CDR3 nucleotide sequence: TGTGCCAGCAGCCCCAGGGGAGGGGGGAATGAGCAGTTCTTC. Residues: CASSPRGGGNEQFF.